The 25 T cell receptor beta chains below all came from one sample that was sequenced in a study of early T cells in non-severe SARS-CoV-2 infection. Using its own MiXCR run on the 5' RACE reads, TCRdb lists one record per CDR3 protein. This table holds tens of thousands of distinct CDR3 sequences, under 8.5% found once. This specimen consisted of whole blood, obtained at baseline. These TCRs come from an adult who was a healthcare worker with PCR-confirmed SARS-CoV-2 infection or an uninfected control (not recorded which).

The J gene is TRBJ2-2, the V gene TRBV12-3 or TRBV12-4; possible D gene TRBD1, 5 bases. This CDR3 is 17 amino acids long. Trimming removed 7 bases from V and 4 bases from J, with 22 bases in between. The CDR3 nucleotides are TGTGCCAGCACCCTATTCTCGGGTGGGGCTGCCACCGGGGAGCTGTTTTTT. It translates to CASTLFSGGAATGELFF.

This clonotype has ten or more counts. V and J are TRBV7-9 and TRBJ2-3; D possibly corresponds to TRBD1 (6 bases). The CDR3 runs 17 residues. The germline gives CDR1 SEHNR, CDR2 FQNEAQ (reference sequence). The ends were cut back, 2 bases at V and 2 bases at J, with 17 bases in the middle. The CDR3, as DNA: TGTGCCAGCAGCTTAATCGCAGGGGAACTTTACACAGATACGCAGTATTTT. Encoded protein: CASSLIAGELYTDTQYF.

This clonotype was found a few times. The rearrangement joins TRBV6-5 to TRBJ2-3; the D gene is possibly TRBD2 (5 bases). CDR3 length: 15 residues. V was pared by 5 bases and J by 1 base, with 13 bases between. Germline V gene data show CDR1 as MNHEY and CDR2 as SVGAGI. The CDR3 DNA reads TGTGCCAGCAGTAGGAGGATGTACCGCACAGATACGCAGTATTTT. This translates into CASSRRMYRTDTQYF.

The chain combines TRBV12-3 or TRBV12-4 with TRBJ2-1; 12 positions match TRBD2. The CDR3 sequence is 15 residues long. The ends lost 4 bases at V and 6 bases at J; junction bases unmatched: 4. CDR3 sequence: CASSWTSGVTNEQFF. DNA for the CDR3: TGTGCCAGCAGTTGGACTAGCGGGGTTACCAATGAGCAGTTCTTC.

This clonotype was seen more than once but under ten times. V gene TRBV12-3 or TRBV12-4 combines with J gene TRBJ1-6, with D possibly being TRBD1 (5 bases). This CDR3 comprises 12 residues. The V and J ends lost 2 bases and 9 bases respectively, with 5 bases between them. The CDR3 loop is CASSLRGSPLHF. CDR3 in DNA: TGTGCCAGCAGTTTAAGGGGTTCACCCCTCCACTTT.

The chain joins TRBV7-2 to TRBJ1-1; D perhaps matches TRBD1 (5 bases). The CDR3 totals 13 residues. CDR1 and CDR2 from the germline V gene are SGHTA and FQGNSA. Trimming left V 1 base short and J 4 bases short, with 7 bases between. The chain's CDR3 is CASSLEGPTEAFF. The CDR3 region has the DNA TGTGCCAGCAGCTTAGAGGGACCCACTGAAGCTTTCTTT.

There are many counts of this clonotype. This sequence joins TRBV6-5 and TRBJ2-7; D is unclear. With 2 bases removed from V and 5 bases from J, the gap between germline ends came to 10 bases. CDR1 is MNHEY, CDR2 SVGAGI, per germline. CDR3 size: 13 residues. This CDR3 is CASSYSVVHEQYF. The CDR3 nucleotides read TGTGCCAGCAGTTACAGTGTAGTCCACGAGCAGTACTTC.

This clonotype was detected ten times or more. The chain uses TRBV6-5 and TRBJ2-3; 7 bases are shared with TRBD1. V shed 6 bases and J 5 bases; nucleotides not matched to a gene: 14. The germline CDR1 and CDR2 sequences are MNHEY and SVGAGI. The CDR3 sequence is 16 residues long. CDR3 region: CASSMFSVRGRDTQYF. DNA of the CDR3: TGTGCCAGCAGCATGTTCTCAGTCAGGGGGAGAGATACGCAGTATTTT.

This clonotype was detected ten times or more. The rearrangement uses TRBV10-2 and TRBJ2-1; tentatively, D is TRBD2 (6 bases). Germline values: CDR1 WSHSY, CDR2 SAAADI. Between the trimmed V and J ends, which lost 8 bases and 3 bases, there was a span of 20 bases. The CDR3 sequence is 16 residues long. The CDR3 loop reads CASHPMRRGLYNEQFF. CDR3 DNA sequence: TGCGCCAGCCACCCGATGAGGCGGGGACTCTACAATGAGCAGTTCTTC.

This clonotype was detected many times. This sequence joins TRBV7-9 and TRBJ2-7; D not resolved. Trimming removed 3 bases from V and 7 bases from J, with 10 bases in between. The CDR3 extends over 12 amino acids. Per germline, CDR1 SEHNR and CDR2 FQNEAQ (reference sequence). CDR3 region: CASSFLEQEQYF. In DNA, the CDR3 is TGTGCCAGCAGCTTCCTCGAGCAGGAGCAGTACTTC.

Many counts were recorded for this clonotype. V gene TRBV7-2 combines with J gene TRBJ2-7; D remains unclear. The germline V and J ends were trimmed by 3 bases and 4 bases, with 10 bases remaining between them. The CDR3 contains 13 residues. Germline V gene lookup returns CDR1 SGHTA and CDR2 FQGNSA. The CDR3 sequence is CASSFNSLYEQYF. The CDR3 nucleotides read TGTGCCAGCAGCTTCAATTCGCTTTACGAGCAGTACTTC.

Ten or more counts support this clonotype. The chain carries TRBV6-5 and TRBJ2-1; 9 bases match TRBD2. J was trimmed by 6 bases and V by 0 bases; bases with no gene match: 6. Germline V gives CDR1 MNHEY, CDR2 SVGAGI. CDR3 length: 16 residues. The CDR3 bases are TGTGCCAGCAGTTACTCGACCTCACTAGCGGGCAATGAGCAGTTCTTC. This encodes CASSYSTSLAGNEQFF.

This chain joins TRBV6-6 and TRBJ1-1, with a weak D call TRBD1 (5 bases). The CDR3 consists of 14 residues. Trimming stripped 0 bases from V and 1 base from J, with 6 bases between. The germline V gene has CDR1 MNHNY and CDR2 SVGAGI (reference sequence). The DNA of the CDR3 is TGTGCCAGCAGTTACTCGAGGGGGAACACTGAAGCTTTCTTT. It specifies CASSYSRGNTEAFF.

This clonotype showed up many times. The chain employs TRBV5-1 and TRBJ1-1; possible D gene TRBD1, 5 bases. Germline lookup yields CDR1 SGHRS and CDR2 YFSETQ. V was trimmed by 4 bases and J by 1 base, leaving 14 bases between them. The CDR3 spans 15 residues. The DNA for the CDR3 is TGCGCCAGCAGCGGGCAGGGCTCTACGAACACTGAAGCTTTCTTT. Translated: CASSGQGSTNTEAFF.

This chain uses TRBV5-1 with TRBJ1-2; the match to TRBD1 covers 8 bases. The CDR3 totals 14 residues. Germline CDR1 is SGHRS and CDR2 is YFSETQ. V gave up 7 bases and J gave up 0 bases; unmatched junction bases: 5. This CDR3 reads CASGRTGTNYGYTF. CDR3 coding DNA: TGCGCCAGCGGGAGGACAGGGACTAACTATGGCTACACCTTC.

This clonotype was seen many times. CDR3 region: CASSREMPGNEQFF. CDR3 in DNA: TGCGCCAGCAGCAGGGAGATGCCTGGCAATGAGCAGTTCTTC. V gene TRBV10-1 combines with J gene TRBJ2-1; either TRBD1 or TRBD2 may supply D (5 bases each). Trimming pared 6 bases from V and 6 bases from J, leaving 15 bases between. The CDR3 is made up of 14 amino acids. Germline CDR1 WNHNN, CDR2 SYGVQD (reference sequence).

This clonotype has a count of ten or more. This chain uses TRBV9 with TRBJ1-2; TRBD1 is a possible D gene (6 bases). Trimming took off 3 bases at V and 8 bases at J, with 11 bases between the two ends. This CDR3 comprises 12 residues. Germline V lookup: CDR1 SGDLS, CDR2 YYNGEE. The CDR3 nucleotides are TGTGCCAGCAGCGGAAACAGGGAAGGCTACACCTTC. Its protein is CASSGNREGYTF. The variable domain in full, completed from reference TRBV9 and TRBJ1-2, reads DSGVTQTPKHLITATGQRVTLRCSPRSGDLSVYWYQQSLDQGLQFLIQYYNGEERAKGNILERFSAQQFPDLHSELNLSSLELGDSALYFCASSGNREGYTFGSGTRLTVV.

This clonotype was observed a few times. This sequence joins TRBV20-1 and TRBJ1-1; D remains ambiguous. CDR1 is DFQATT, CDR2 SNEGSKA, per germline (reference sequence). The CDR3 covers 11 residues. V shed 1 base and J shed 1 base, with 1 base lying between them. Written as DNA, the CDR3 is TGCAGTGCTAGAGGGAACACTGAAGCTTTCTTT. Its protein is CSARGNTEAFF.

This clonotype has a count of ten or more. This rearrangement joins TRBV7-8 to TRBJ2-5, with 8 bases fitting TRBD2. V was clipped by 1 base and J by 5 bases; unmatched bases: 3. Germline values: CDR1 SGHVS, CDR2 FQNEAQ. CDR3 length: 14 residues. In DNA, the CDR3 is TGTGCCAGCAGCTTAGATACGGGGGGGGAGACCCAGTACTTC. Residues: CASSLDTGGETQYF.

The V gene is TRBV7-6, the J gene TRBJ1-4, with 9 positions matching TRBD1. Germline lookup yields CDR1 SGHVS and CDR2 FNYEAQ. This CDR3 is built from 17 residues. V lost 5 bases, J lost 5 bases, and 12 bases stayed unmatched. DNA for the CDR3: TGTGCCAGCAGCCAGGGGTACAGGGGGCAGTTAAATGAAAAACTGTTTTTT. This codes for CASSQGYRGQLNEKLFF.

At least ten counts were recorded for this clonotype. CDR3 coding DNA: TGTGCCACCAGTGACCTGCCTTTTAAGGACAGACAGTATGGCTACACCTTC. Amino acid sequence: CATSDLPFKDRQYGYTF. The chain couples TRBV24-1 to TRBJ1-2; the D gene is possibly TRBD1 (6 bases). This CDR3 has 17 amino acids. With 4 bases removed from V and 5 bases from J, the gap between germline ends came to 22 bases. Germline V CDR1 and CDR2: KGHDR, SFDVKD.

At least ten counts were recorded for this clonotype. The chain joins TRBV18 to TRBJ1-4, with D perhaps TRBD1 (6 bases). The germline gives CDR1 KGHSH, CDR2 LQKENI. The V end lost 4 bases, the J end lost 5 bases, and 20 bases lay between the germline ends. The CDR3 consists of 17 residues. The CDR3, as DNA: TGTGCCAGCTCACTTAATCCCACCCAGGGGTTGAATGAAAAACTGTTTTTT. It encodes CASSLNPTQGLNEKLFF.

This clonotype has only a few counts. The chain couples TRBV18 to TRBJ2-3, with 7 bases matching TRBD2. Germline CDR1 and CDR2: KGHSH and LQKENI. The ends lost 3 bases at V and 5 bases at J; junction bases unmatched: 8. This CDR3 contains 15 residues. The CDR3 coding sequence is TGTGCCAGCTCACCGAGCCGGGGAGGGCAAGATACGCAGTATTTT. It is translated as CASSPSRGGQDTQYF.

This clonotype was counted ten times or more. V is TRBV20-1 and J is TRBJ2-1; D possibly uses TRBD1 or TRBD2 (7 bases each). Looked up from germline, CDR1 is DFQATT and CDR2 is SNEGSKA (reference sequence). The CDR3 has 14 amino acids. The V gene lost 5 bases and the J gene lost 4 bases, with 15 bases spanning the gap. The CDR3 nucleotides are TGCAGTGCTCAAGCGGGACAGCTATACAATGAGCAGTTCTTC. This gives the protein CSAQAGQLYNEQFF.

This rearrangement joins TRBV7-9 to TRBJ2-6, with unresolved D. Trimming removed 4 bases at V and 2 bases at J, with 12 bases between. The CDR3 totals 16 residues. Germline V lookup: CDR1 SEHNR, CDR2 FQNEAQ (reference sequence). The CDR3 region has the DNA TGTGCCAGCAGCTCCCTTCTCACGGCTGGGGCCAACGTCCTGACTTTC. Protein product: CASSSLLTAGANVLTF.